The 30 T cell receptor beta chains reported below all come from one sample, sequenced in a study of T cells in Graves' hyperthyroidism and ophthalmopathy. From RNA transcripts, TCR beta CDR3 regions were amplified. HTBI primers were used for first-round RT-PCR of the TCR CDR3. MiXCR was run by TCRdb on the multiplex PCR reads, yielding one entry per CDR3 protein. Counted here are 300,000 to 450,000 distinct CDR3 sequences, approximately 18% occurring once; the ten biggest clones make up 30% to 40%. Sequencing input: blood. The receptors stem from a woman aged 25 to 39 with Graves' hyperthyroidism that later progressed to Graves' ophthalmopathy.

This clonotype was recorded a few times. The J gene is TRBJ2-1, the V gene TRBV7-9; perhaps TRBD2 as D (6 bases). In germline, CDR1 is SEHNR, CDR2 FQNEAQ (reference sequence). This CDR3 comprises 15 residues. Between the trimmed V and J ends, which lost 5 bases and 8 bases, there was a span of 19 bases. CDR3 amino acids: CASSQTLTSLDEQFF. CDR3 bases: TGTGCCAGCAGCCAGACCTTGACTAGTTTGGATGAGCAGTTCTTC.

This clonotype was observed many times. In this CDR3 the conserved last residue, phenylalanine or tryptophan, is missing, so a read error is likely. The V call is TRBV2, the J call TRBJ1-4; D not certain. The CDR3 loop spans 14 amino acids. Germline V gene data show CDR1 as SNHLY and CDR2 as FYNNEI. Trimming took 8 bases from V and 7 from J, leaving 17 bases between them. The CDR3 spells CASGLSGAAEKLFS. CDR3 nucleotides: TGTGCCAGCGGTCTTTCGGGAGCGGCTGAAAAACTGTTTTCT.

This clonotype came up a few times. The rearrangement links TRBV28 to TRBJ2-1; no reliable D call. The germline V and J ends were trimmed by 3 bases and 9 bases, with 3 bases remaining between them. From germline, CDR1 is MDHEN and CDR2 SYDVKM. This CDR3 comprises 10 residues. CDR3 DNA sequence: TGTGCCAGCAGTTTTGGTGAGCAGTTCTTC. Encoded protein: CASSFGEQFF.

This clonotype was detected many times. V is TRBV11-2 and J is TRBJ2-1; 11 positions agree with TRBD1. From germline, CDR1 is SGHAT and CDR2 FQNNGV. CDR3 length: 15 residues. V dropped 5 bases and J dropped 7; count of bases not matched to a gene: 7. This CDR3 reads CASSRGQGAINEQFF. DNA of the CDR3: TGTGCCAGCAGCCGTGGACAGGGGGCGATTAATGAGCAGTTCTTC.

This clonotype has a handful of counts. This sequence joins TRBV20-1 and TRBJ1-4; D is possibly TRBD1 (6 bases). V was cut by 1 base and J by 0 bases, with 12 bases left in between. The V gene's germline CDR1 is DFQATT and CDR2 SNEGSKA (reference sequence). The length of the CDR3 is 16 residues. The CDR3 is CSARVWTVATNEKLFF. The CDR3 DNA sequence: TGCAGTGCTAGAGTCTGGACAGTAGCAACTAATGAAAAACTGTTTTTT.

This chain joins TRBV4-1 and TRBJ2-1; tentatively, D is TRBD2 (6 bases). This CDR3 spans 16 amino acids. CDR1 MGHRA and CDR2 YSYEKL come from the germline V gene. The CDR3 DNA reads TGCGCAGCCAGCAGCTATTCAGCGGGCGTCGGCAATGAGCAGTTCTTC. It codes for CAASSYSAGVGNEQFF.

This clonotype showed up many times. The chain has TRBV2 and TRBJ1-1; D may be TRBD1 (6 bases). The V end lost 2 bases, the J end lost 4 bases, and 14 bases lay between the germline ends. The CDR3 spans 15 residues. Germline CDR1 is SNHLY and CDR2 is FYNNEI. CDR3 nucleotides: TGTGCCAGCAGTGAAAGTTCCGACAGGACCACTGAAGCTTTCTTT. Translation: CASSESSDRTTEAFF.

This clonotype was detected ten times or more. The gene calls are TRBV11-3 and TRBJ2-2; 7 bases are a match to TRBD1. The germline gives CDR1 SGHNT, CDR2 YENEEA. Trimming cost V 4 bases and J 3 bases; bases outside gene matches: 8. The length of the CDR3 is 16 residues. As DNA, the CDR3 is TGTGCCAGCAGCTCCCGACAGGGTGGGGACACCGGGGAGCTGTTTTTT. Translated: CASSSRQGGDTGELFF.

This clonotype was seen many times. The V gene is TRBV28, the J gene TRBJ1-2, with 7 bases identical to TRBD1. V was pared by 5 bases and J by 4 bases, with 4 bases of the junction left unmatched. The germline CDR1 and CDR2 sequences are MDHEN and SYDVKM. The CDR3 has 13 residues. Here the CDR3 reads CASSLQGVYGYTF. The CDR3 nucleotides are TGTGCCAGCAGTCTCCAGGGGGTCTATGGCTACACCTTC.

Only a few counts were recorded for this clonotype. The chain recombines TRBV19 with TRBJ2-6, with TRBD2 as a possible D gene (5 bases). The V gene lost 4 bases and the J gene lost 0 bases, with 10 bases spanning the gap. The CDR3 extends over 16 amino acids. Germline assignment: CDR1 LNHDA and CDR2 SQIVND (reference sequence). The CDR3 spells CASSRERSSGANVLTF. As DNA, the CDR3 is TGTGCCAGTAGTAGGGAGCGGAGCTCTGGGGCCAACGTCCTGACTTTC.

This clonotype came up many times. The chain couples TRBV19 to TRBJ2-1; 7 bases are shared with TRBD1. The CDR3 contains 15 residues. Germline trimming cut 5 bases from V and 0 bases from J; bases unmatched to any gene: 4. Germline CDR1 LNHDA, CDR2 SQIVND (reference sequence). The CDR3 DNA reads TGTGCCAGTAGTCCGGGACAGATCTCCTACAATGAGCAGTTCTTC. It encodes CASSPGQISYNEQFF.

The chain joins TRBV28 to TRBJ2-7, with D unclear. Germline V CDR1 and CDR2: MDHEN, SYDVKM. V lost 3 bases and J lost 2, with 11 bases in between. This CDR3 region has 14 residues. Written as DNA, the CDR3 is TGTGCCAGCAGTTTTTTAGGGCTAGCCTACGAGCAGTACTTC. Translating it yields CASSFLGLAYEQYF.

This clonotype was seen a handful of times. The genes are TRBV3-1 and TRBJ1-1, with D hard to call. CDR3 length: 13 residues. Trimming removed 0 bases at V and 6 bases at J, with 8 bases between. CDR1 and CDR2 from the germline V gene are LGHDT and YNNKEL (reference sequence). The CDR3 is CASSQDDGAEAFF. The DNA of the CDR3 is TGTGCCAGCAGCCAAGACGACGGAGCTGAAGCTTTCTTT.

This clonotype has a handful of counts. The chain recombines TRBV6-4 with TRBJ1-2; TRBD1 is a possible D gene (6 bases). V shed 0 bases and J shed 4 bases, with 15 bases lying between them. Germline CDR1 MRHNA, CDR2 SNTAGT. The CDR3 length is 16 residues. The CDR3: CASSDSMTGQLYGYTF. CDR3 sequence (DNA): TGTGCCAGCAGTGACTCGATGACAGGACAGCTCTATGGCTACACCTTC.

Many counts were recorded for this clonotype. The V call is TRBV28, the J call TRBJ2-3; 8 positions match TRBD2. The CDR3 is 17 amino acids. V was pared by 3 bases and J by 3 bases, with 11 bases of the junction left unmatched. Looked up from germline, CDR1 is MDHEN and CDR2 is SYDVKM. The CDR3 spells CASSFNYRGGPTDTQYF. The CDR3 DNA reads TGTGCCAGCAGTTTTAATTACCGCGGGGGGCCGACAGATACGCAGTATTTT.

The chain uses TRBV6-2 or TRBV6-3 and TRBJ2-7; D might be TRBD2 (5 bases). CDR3 length: 15 residues. V lost 0 bases to trimming and J lost 0 bases, with 9 bases between them. CDR1 and CDR2 (germline): MNHEY, SVGEGT. The CDR3: CASSYSQAGSYEQYV. The CDR3 DNA is TGTGCCAGCAGTTACTCGCAGGCGGGCTCCTACGAGCAGTACGTC.

This clonotype appeared a few times. This chain uses TRBV7-2 with TRBJ1-2; D is unclear. The V gene's germline CDR1 is SGHTA and CDR2 FQGNSA. CDR3 length: 15 residues. The V end was cut by 4 bases, the J end by 2 bases, with 14 bases between. The CDR3 is CASSYSPGENYGYTF. For the CDR3, the DNA is TGTGCCAGCAGCTACTCCCCCGGGGAAAACTATGGCTACACCTTC.

This clonotype was counted only a few times. The J gene is TRBJ1-5, the V gene TRBV4-1; D not resolved. Germline CDR1 and CDR2: MGHRA and YSYEKL. CDR3 size: 17 residues. The ends were cut back, 0 bases at V and 0 bases at J, with 12 bases in the middle. CDR3 amino acids: CASSQDLGVVSNQPQHF. The CDR3 nucleotides are TGCGCCAGCAGCCAAGATCTTGGGGTGGTTAGCAATCAGCCCCAGCATTTT.

This clonotype was picked up many times. The chain joins TRBV19 to TRBJ2-1; no clear D gene. The CDR3 sequence is 14 residues long. Germline V CDR1 and CDR2: LNHDA, SQIVND (reference sequence). V lost 5 bases and J 6 bases, leaving 14 bases between the germline ends. CDR3 DNA: TGTGCCAGTAGTCTTGGGGTGCTGGTCAATGAGCAGTTCTTC. Translated, it gives CASSLGVLVNEQFF.

V usage is TRBV25-1 and J usage is TRBJ2-1; 13 bases line up with TRBD2. Trimming cost V 6 bases and J 5 bases; bases outside gene matches: 1. The germline V gene has CDR1 MGHDK and CDR2 SYGVNS. This CDR3 spans 14 amino acids. The CDR3 coding sequence is TGTGCCAGCAGACTAGCGGGAGGGGACAATGAGCAGTTCTTC. This codes for CASRLAGGDNEQFF.

V usage is TRBV2 and J usage is TRBJ2-1, with a tentative D call TRBD1 (8 bases). Per the germline V gene, CDR1 is SNHLY and CDR2 is FYNNEI. Trimming left V 3 bases short and J 8 bases short, with 14 bases between. This CDR3 has 14 amino acids. CDR3 DNA: TGTGCCAGCAGTGATATCACAGGGGGGGATGAGCAGTTCTTC. This gives the protein CASSDITGGDEQFF.

This clonotype was detected many times. The CDR3 nucleotides read TGTGCCAGCAGTTTTTCTCCGGGGGGCACTGAAGCTTTCTTT. It yields the protein CASSFSPGGTEAFF. The chain joins TRBV27 to TRBJ1-1; possibly TRBD1 for D (5 bases). With 3 bases removed from V and 4 bases from J, the gap between germline ends came to 12 bases. The CDR3 is made up of 14 amino acids. The V gene's germline CDR1 is MNHEY and CDR2 SMNVEV (reference sequence).

The chain has TRBV11-2 and TRBJ2-2, with 10 positions matching TRBD2. V shed 3 bases and J 8 bases; nucleotides not matched to a gene: 12. This CDR3 contains 17 residues. The germline CDR1 and CDR2 sequences are SGHAT and FQNNGV. CDR3 sequence (DNA): TGTGCCAGCAGCTTTCCCTTCGGCGGGACTAGCGTAGGGGAGCTGTTTTTT. Encoded protein: CASSFPFGGTSVGELFF.

The table lists this clonotype with a few counts. A much larger clone sits a single nucleotide away, making a read error possible. The chain employs TRBV28 and TRBJ2-4, with unresolved D. In germline, CDR1 is MDHEN, CDR2 SYDVKM. The length of the CDR3 is 14 residues. The ends were cut back, 3 bases at V and 0 bases at J, with 6 bases in the middle. The CDR3 DNA is TGTGCCAGCAGTTTCATGCTAGCCAAAAACATTCAGTACTTC. It is translated as CASSFMLAKNIQYF.

Turning to this clonotype: A much bigger clone sits one base away, suggesting this may be a read error. This chain uses TRBV28 with TRBJ2-7; D uncertain. The germline V gene has CDR1 MDHEN and CDR2 SYDVKM. CDR3 length equals 14 residues. Trimming cost V 4 bases and J 2 bases, with 12 bases left between them. The CDR3 sequence: CASSSPKSPYEQYF. In nucleotides, the CDR3 is TGTGCCAGCAGTTCGCCAAAAAGCCCCTACGAGCAGTACTTC.

This clonotype occurred many times. The chain employs TRBV5-8 and TRBJ2-5; D perhaps matches TRBD1 (5 bases). The CDR3 consists of 15 residues. Germline CDR1 is SGHTS and CDR2 is YDEGEE. Between the trimmed V and J ends, which lost 1 base and 3 bases, there was a span of 13 bases. The CDR3 DNA sequence: TGTGCCAGCAGCTTGCAGGGTGGTCGAAAAGAGACCCAGTACTTC. This encodes CASSLQGGRKETQYF.

This clonotype was counted at least ten times. This chain uses TRBV20-1 with TRBJ1-6; D unresolved. V dropped 1 base and J dropped 11 bases, with 15 bases sitting between them. The germline CDR1 and CDR2 sequences are DFQATT and SNEGSKA (reference sequence). The CDR3 extends over 14 amino acids. CDR3: CSARASGGSTPLHF. In DNA, the CDR3 is TGCAGTGCTAGAGCGTCAGGAGGGAGTACACCCCTCCACTTT.

This clonotype was observed at least ten times. The DNA of the CDR3 is TGTGCCAGTAGTGACGGGACAGGGGACTACGAGCAGTACTTC. Translating gives CASSDGTGDYEQYF. The genes are TRBV19 and TRBJ2-7; the match to TRBD1 covers 10 bases. CDR3 length: 14 amino acids. CDR1 and CDR2 from the germline V gene are LNHDA and SQIVND (reference sequence). The V and J ends lost 5 bases and 3 bases, in that order; junction bases with no gene match: 4.

In its sample, this clonotype was seen a few times. For the CDR3, the DNA is TGCAGCGTTGAAGGCCAAAACCCTAAGGGGTTATCCTACAATGAGCAGTTCTTC. Protein sequence: CSVEGQNPKGLSYNEQFF. The V and J genes are TRBV29-1 and TRBJ2-1; TRBD1 is a possible D gene (5 bases). The V gene's germline CDR1 is SQVTM and CDR2 ANQGSEA. The V gene lost 1 base and the J gene lost 1 base, with 20 bases spanning the gap. The CDR3 covers 18 residues.

This clonotype was counted many times. The chain recombines TRBV6-2 or TRBV6-3 with TRBJ2-1; 13 nucleotides line up with TRBD2. Germline CDR1 is MNHEY and CDR2 is SVGEGT. The junction had 6 bases not matched to a gene; V was cut back by 9 bases and J by 7 bases. This CDR3 is built from 14 residues. CDR3 sequence reads: CASTTSGGRNEQFF. As DNA, the CDR3 is TGTGCCAGTACGACTAGCGGGGGGAGAAATGAGCAGTTCTTC.